The clone carrying this T cell receptor beta chain has just one count. Generated by immunoSEQ multiplex PCR, the TCRdb table keeps only in-frame clones and is missing some. The sample contains around 50,000 clones, around 87% of which appear only once. This sample stems from a study of T cell responses to AZD1222 COVID-19 vaccine. Trimming took 4 bases from V and 8 from J, leaving 15 bases between them. CDR3 length: 14 residues. From germline, CDR1 is MGHRA and CDR2 YSYEKL. The sequencing used peripheral blood, collected on day 0 of AZD1222 vaccination. V gene TRBV4-1 combines with J gene TRBJ2-1; tentatively, D is TRBD1 (6 bases). This receptor was identified in an adult in good health. This chain's CDR3 is CASSLTQGRDEQFF. As DNA, the CDR3 is TGCGCCAGCAGCCTGACACAGGGTCGGGATGAGCAGTTCTTC.